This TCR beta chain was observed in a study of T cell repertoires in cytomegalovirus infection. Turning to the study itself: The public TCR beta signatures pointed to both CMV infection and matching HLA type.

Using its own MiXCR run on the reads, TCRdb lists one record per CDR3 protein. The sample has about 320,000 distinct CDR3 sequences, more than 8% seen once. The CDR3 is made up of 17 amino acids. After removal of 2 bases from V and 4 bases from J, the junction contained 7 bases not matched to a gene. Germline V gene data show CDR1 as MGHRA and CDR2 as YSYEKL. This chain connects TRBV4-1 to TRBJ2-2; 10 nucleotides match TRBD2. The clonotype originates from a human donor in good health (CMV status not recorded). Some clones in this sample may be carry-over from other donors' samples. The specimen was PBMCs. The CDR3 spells CASSQPPSGGFTGELFF. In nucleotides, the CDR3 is TGCGCCAGCAGCCAACCTCCTAGCGGGGGTTTCACCGGGGAGCTGTTTTTT.